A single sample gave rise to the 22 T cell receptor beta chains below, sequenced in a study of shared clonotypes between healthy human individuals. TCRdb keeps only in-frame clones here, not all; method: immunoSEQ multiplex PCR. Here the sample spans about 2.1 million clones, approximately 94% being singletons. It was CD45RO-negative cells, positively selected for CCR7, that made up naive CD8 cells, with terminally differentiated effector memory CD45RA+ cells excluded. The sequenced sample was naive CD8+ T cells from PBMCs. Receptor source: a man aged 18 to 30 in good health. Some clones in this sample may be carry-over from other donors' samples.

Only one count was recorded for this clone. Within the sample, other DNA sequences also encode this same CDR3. The chain's CDR3 is CASSLRSSYYEQYF. The DNA of the CDR3 is TGTGCCAGCAGTTTACGGAGCTCCTACTACGAGCAGTACTTC. The chain employs TRBV27 and TRBJ2-7; D is unresolved. The germline V and J ends were trimmed by 2 bases and 3 bases, with 11 bases remaining between them. Germline V lookup: CDR1 MNHEY, CDR2 SMNVEV (reference sequence). The CDR3 length is 14 residues.

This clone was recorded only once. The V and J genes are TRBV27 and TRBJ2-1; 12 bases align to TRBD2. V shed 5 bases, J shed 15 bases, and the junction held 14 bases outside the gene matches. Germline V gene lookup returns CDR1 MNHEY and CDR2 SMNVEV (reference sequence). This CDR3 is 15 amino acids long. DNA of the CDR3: TGTGCCAGCAGTGCAAGAAGGCGACTAGCGGGAGTACTGTTCTTC. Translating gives CASSARRRLAGVLFF.

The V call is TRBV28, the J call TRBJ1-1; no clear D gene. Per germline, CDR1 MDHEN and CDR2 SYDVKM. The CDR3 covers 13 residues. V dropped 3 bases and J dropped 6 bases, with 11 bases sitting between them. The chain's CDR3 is CASSFVSGAEAFF. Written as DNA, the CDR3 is TGTGCCAGCAGTTTTGTATCTGGGGCTGAAGCTTTCTTT.

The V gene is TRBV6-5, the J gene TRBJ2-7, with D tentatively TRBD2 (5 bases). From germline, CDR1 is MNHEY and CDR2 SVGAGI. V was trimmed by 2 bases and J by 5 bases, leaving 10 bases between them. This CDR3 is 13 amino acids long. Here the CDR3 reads CASSYDEGNEQYF. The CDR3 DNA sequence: TGTGCCAGCAGTTACGACGAGGGCAACGAGCAGTACTTC.

The DNA for the CDR3 is TGTGCCAGCAGCTCACGATCAAGCCTTTACGAGCAGTACTTC. Translation: CASSSRSSLYEQYF. J is TRBJ2-7 and V is TRBV7-9; D not resolved. Trimming removed 4 bases from V and 4 bases from J, with 14 bases in between. CDR1 and CDR2 (germline): SEHNR, FQNEAQ (reference sequence). This CDR3 has 14 amino acids.

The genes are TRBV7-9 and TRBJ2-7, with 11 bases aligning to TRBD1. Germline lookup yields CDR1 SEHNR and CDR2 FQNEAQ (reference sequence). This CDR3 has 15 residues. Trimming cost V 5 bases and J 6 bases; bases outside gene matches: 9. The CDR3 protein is CASSLSGTGGREQYF. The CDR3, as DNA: TGTGCCAGCAGCCTCTCCGGGACAGGGGGGCGCGAGCAGTACTTC.

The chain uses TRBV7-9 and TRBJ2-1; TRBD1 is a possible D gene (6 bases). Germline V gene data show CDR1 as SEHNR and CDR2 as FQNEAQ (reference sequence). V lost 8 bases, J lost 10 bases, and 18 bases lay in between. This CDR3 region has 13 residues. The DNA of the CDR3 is TGTGCCAGCGCCCCTGGCAGGGGTGGAGAGCAGTTCTTC. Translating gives CASAPGRGGEQFF. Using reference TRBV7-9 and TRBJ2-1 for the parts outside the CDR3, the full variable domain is DTGVSQNPRHKITKRGQNVTFRCDPISEHNRLYWYRQTLGQGPEFLTYFQNEAQLEKSRLLSDRFSAERPKGSFSTLEIQRTEQGDSAMYLCASAPGRGGEQFFGPGTRLTVL.

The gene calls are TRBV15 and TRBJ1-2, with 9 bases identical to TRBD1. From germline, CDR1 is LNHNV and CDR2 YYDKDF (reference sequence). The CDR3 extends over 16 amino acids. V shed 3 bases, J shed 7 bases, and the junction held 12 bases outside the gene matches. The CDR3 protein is CATSSANRGRRGGYTF. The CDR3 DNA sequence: TGTGCCACCAGCAGCGCTAACAGGGGGCGCCGGGGTGGCTACACCTTC.

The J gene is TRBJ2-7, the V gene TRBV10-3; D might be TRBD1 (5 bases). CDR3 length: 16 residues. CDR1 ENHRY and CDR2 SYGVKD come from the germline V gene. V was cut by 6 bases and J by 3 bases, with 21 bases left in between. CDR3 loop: CAISPPLMDTLYEQYF. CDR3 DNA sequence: TGTGCCATCAGCCCACCCTTGATGGACACCCTCTACGAGCAGTACTTC.

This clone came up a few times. CDR3 sequence (DNA): TGCGCCAGCAGCCAAGAGTTAGTATCGAACAATGAGCAGTTCTTC. Protein product: CASSQELVSNNEQFF. The gene calls are TRBV4-1 and TRBJ2-1, with D unclear. Trimming removed 0 bases from V and 5 bases from J, with 11 bases in between. Germline-derived CDR1 and CDR2 are MGHRA and YSYEKL. The CDR3 runs to 15 residues.

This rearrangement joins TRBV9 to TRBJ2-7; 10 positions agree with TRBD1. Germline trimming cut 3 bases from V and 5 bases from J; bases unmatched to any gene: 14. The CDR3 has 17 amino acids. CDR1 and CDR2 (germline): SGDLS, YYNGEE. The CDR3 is CASSETTLDRGYHEQYF. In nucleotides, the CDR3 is TGTGCCAGCAGCGAGACGACCTTGGACAGGGGGTACCACGAGCAGTACTTC. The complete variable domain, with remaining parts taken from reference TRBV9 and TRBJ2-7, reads DSGVTQTPKHLITATGQRVTLRCSPRSGDLSVYWYQQSLDQGLQFLIQYYNGEERAKGNILERFSAQQFPDLHSELNLSSLELGDSALYFCASSETTLDRGYHEQYFGPGTRLTVT.

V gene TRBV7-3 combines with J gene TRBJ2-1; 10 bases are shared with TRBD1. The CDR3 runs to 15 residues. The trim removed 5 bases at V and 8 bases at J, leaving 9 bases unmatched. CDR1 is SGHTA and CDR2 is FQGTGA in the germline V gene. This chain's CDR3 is CASSPRQGARDEQFF. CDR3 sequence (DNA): TGTGCCAGCAGCCCCCGACAGGGGGCGAGGGATGAGCAGTTCTTC.

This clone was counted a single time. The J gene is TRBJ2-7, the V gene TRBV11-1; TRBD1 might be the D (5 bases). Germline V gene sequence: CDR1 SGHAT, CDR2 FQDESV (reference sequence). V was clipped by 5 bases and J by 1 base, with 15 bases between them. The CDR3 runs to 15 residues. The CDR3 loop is CASSPMHRNSYEQYF. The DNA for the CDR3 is TGTGCCAGCAGCCCCATGCACAGGAATTCCTACGAGCAGTACTTC.

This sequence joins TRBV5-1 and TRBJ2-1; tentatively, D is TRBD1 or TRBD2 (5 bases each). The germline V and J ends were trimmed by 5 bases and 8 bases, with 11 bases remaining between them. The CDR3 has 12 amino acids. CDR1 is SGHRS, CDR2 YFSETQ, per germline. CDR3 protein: CASRPGTHEQFF. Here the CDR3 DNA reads TGCGCCAGCAGGCCGGGGACGCATGAGCAGTTCTTC.

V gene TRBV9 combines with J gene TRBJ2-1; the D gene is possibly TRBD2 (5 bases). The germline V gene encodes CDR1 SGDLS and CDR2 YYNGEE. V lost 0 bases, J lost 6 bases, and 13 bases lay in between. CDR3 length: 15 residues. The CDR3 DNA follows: TGTGCCAGCAGCGTAGTTGAGGGATGGCGCAATGAGCAGTTCTTC. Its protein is CASSVVEGWRNEQFF.

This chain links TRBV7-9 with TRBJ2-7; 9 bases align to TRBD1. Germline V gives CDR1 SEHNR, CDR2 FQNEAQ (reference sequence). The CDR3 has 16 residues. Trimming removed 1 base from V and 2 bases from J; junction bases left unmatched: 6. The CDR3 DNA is TGTGCCAGCAGCTTAGTTGGGACAGGGAGGGCCTACGAGCAGTACTTC. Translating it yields CASSLVGTGRAYEQYF.

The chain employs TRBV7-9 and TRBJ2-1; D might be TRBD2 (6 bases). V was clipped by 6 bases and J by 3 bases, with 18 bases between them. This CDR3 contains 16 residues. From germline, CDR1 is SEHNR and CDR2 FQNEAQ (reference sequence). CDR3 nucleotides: TGTGCCAGCAGACCCGCGGAGGGTGGGCTCTACAATGAGCAGTTCTTC. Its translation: CASRPAEGGLYNEQFF. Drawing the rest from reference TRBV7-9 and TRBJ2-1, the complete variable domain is DTGVSQNPRHKITKRGQNVTFRCDPISEHNRLYWYRQTLGQGPEFLTYFQNEAQLEKSRLLSDRFSAERPKGSFSTLEIQRTEQGDSAMYLCASRPAEGGLYNEQFFGPGTRLTVL.

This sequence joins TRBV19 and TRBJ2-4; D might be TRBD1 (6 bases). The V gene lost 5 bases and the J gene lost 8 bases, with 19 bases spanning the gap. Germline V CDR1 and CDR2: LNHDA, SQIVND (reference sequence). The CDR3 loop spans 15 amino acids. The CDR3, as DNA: TGTGCCAGTAGTGACGTCCCAGGGGTCCTGGACATTCAGTACTTC. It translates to CASSDVPGVLDIQYF.

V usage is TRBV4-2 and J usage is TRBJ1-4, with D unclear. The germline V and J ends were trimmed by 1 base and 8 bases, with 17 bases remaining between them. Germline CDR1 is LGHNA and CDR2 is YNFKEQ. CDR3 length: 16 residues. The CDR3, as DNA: TGTGCCAGCAGCCAAGGGATATTGGGCCCGGAGGAAAAACTGTTTTTT. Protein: CASSQGILGPEEKLFF.

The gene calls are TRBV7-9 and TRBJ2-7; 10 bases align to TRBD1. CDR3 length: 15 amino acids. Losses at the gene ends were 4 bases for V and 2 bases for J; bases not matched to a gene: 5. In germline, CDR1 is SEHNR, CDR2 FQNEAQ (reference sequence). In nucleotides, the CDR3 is TGTGCCAGCAGCTCCGCCGGGACAGGGGCCTACGAGCAGTACTTC. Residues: CASSSAGTGAYEQYF.

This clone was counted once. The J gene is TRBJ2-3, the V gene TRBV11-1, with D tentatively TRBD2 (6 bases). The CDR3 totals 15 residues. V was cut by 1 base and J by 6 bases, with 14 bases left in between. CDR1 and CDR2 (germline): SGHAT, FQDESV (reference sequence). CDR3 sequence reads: CASSLVEGLEDTQYF. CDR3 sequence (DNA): TGTGCCAGCAGCTTAGTCGAGGGACTCGAGGATACGCAGTATTTT. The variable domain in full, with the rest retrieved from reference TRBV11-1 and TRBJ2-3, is EAEVAQSPRYKITEKSQAVAFWCDPISGHATLYWYRQILGQGPELLVQFQDESVVDDSQLPKDRFSAERLKGVDSTLKIQPAELGDSAMYLCASSLVEGLEDTQYFGPGTRLTVL.

CDR3 coding DNA: TGTGCCAGTAGTAACCGGGTCCTAAGGGCGGAGCAGTTCTTC. Protein: CASSNRVLRAEQFF. The rearrangement links TRBV19 to TRBJ2-1; D unresolved. The length of the CDR3 is 14 residues. The V gene's germline CDR1 is LNHDA and CDR2 SQIVND (reference sequence). V lost 4 bases and J 10 bases, leaving 17 bases between the germline ends. The whole variable domain, remainder taken from reference TRBV19 and TRBJ2-1, is DGGITQSPKYLFRKEGQNVTLSCEQNLNHDAMYWYRQDPGQGLRLIYYSQIVNDFQKGDIAEGYSVSREKKESFPLTVTSAQKNPTAFYLCASSNRVLRAEQFFGPGTRLTVL.